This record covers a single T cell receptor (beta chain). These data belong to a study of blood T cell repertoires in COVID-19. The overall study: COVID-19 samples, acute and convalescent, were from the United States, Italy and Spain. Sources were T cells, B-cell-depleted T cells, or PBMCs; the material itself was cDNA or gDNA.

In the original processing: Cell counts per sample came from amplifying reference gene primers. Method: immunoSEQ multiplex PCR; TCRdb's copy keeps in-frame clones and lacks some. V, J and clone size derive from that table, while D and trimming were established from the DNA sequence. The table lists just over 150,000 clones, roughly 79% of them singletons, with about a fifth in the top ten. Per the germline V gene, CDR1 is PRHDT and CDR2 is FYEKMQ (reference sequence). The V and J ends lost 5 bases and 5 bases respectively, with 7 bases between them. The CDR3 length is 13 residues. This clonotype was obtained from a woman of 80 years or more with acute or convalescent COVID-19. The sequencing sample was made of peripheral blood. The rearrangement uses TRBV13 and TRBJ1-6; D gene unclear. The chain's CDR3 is CASSQQNNSPLHF. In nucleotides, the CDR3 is TGTGCCAGCAGCCAACAGAATAATTCACCCCTCCACTTT. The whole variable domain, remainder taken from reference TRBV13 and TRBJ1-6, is AAGVIQSPRHLIKEKRETATLKCYPIPRHDTVYWYQQGPGQDPQFLISFYEKMQSDKGSIPDRFSAQQFSDYHSELNMSSLELGDSALYFCASSQQNNSPLHFGNGTRLTVT.